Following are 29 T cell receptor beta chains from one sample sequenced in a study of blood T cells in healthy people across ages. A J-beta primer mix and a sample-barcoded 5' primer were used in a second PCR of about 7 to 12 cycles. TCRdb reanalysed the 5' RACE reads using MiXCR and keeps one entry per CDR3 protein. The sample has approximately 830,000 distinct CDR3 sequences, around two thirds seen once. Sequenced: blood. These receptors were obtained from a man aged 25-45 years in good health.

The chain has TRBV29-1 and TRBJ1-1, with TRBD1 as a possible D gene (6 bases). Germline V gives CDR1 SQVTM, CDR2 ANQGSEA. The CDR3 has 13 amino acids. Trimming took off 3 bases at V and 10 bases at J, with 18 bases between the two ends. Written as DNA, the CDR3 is TGCAGCGTTGATGGTCAGGTCGACAGGCGAGCTTTCTTT. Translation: CSVDGQVDRRAFF. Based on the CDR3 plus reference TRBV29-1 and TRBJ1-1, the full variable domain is SAVISQKPSRDICQRGTSLTIQCQVDSQVTMMFWYRQQPGQSLTLIATANQGSEATYESGFVIDKFPISRPNLTFSTLTVSNMSPEDSSIYLCSVDGQVDRRAFFGQGTRLTVV.

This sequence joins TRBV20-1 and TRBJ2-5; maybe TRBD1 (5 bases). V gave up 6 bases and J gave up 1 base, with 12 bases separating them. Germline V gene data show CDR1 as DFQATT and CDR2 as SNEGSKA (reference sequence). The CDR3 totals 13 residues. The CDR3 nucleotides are TGCAGTGCCATCCACAGGCCCCAAGAGACCCAGTACTTC. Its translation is CSAIHRPQETQYF.

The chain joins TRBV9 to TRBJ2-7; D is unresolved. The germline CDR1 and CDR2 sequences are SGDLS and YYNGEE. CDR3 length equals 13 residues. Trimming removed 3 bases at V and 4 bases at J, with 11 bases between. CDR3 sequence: CASSGQQGYEQYF. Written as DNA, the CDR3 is TGTGCCAGCAGCGGCCAACAAGGTTACGAGCAGTACTTC.

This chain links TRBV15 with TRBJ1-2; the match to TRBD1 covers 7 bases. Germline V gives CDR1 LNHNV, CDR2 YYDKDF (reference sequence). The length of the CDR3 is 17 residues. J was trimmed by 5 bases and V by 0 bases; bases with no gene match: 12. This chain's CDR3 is CATSREKDRAAEYGYTF. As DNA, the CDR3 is TGTGCCACCAGCAGAGAAAAAGACAGGGCCGCTGAGTATGGCTACACCTTC.

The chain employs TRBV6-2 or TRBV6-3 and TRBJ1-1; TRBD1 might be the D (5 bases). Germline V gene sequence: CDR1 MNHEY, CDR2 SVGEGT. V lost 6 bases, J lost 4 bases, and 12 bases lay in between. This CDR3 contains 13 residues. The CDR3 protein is CASSRDRGTEAFF. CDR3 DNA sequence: TGTGCCAGCAGCAGGGATCGGGGCACTGAAGCTTTCTTT.

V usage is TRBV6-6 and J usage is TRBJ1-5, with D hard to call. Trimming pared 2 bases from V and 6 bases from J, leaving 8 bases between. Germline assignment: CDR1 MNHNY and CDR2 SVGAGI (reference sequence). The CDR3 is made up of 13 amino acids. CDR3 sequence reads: CASSYRVFQPQHF. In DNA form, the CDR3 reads TGTGCCAGCAGTTACAGGGTGTTTCAGCCCCAGCATTTT.

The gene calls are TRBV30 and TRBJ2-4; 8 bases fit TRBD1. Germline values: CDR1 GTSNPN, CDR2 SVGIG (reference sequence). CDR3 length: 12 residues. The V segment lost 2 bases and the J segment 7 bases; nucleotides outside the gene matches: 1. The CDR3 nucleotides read TGTGCCTGGAGTACAGGGGGGAACATTCAGTACTTC. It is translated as CAWSTGGNIQYF.

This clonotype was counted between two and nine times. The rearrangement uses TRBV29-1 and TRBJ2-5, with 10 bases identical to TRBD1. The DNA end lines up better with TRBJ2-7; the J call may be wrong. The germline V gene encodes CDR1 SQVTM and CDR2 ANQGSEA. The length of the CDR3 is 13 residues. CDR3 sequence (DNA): TGCAGCGTTCGGGACAGGGGCCACCACGAGCAGTACTTC. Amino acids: CSVRDRGHHEQYF.

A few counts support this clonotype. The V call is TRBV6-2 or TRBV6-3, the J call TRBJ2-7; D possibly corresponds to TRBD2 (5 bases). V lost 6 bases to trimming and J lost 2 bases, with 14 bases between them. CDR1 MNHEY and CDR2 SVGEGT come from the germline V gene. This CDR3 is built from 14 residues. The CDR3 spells CASSSDGLPYEQYF. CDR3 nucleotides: TGTGCCAGCAGCTCGGACGGACTTCCCTACGAGCAGTACTTC.

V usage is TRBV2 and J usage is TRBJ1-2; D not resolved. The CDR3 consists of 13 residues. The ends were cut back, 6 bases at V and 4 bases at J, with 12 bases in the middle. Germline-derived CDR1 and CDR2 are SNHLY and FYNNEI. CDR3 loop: CASSENLLYGYTF. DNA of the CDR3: TGTGCCAGCAGCGAAAACTTACTCTATGGCTACACCTTC.

The CDR3 bases are TGTGCCAGCAGTTACTCGTACCAGGGTTGGTCACCCCTCCACTTT. This translates into CASSYSYQGWSPLHF. The chain carries TRBV6-5 and TRBJ1-6, with D possibly TRBD1 on 5 matching bases. V was trimmed by 0 bases and J by 10 bases, leaving 13 bases between them. CDR3 length equals 15 residues. The germline gives CDR1 MNHEY, CDR2 SVGAGI.

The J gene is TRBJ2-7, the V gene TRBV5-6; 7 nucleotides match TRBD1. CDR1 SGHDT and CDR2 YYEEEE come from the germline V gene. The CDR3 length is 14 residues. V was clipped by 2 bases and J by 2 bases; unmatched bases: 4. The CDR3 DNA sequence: TGTGCCAGCAGCTTATTCGGACAGGCCTACGAGCAGTACTTC. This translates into CASSLFGQAYEQYF. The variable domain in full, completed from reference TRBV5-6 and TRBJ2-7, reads DAGVTQSPTHLIKTRGQQVTLRCSPKSGHDTVSWYQQALGQGPQFIFQYYEEEERQRGNFPDRFSGHQFPNYSSELNVNALLLGDSALYLCASSLFGQAYEQYFGPGTRLTVT.

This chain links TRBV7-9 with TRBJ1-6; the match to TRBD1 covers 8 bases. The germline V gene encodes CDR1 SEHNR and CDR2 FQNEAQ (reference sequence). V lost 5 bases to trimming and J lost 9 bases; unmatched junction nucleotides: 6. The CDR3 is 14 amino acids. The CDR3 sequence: CASSKDRGGSPLHF. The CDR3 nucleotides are TGTGCCAGCAGCAAAGACAGGGGTGGTTCACCCCTCCACTTT.

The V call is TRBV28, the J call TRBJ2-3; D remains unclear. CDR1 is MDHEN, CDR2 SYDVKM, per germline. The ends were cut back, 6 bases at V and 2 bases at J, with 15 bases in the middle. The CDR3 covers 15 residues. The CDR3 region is CASSSGPRPTDTQYF. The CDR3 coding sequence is TGTGCCAGCAGCAGTGGCCCCCGTCCCACAGATACGCAGTATTTT.

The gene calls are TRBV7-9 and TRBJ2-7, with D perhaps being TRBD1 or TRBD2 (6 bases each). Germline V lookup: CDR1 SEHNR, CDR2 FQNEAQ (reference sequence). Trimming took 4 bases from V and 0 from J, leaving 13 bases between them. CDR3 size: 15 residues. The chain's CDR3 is CASSYFRGLSYEQYF. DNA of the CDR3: TGTGCCAGCAGCTATTTTCGGGGGCTCTCCTACGAGCAGTACTTC.

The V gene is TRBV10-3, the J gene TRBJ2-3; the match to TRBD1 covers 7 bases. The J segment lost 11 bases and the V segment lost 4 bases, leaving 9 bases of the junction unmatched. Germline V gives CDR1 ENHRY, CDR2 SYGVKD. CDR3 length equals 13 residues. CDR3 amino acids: CAISGQGLGEQYF. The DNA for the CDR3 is TGTGCCATCAGTGGACAGGGCCTGGGCGAGCAGTATTTT.

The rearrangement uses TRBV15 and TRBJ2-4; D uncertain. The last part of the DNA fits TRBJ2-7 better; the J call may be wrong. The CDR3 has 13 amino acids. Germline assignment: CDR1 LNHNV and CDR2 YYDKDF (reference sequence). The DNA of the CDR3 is TGTGCCACCAGCAGGGACCAAGGATACGAGCAGTACTTC. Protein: CATSRDQGYEQYF.

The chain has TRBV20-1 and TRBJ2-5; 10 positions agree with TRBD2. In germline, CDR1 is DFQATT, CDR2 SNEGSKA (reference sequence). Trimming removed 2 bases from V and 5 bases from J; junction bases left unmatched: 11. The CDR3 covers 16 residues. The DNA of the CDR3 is TGCAGTGCTAGAAGGCTAGCGGGGGACTCCGCGGAGACCCAGTACTTC. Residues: CSARRLAGDSAETQYF.

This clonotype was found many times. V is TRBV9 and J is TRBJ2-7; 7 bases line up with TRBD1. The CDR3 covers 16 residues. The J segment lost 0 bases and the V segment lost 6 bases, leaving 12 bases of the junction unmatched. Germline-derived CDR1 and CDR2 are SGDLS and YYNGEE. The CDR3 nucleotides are TGTGCCAGCAACCCTCCGACAGGGCCAAGCTCCTACGAGCAGTACTTC. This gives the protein CASNPPTGPSSYEQYF.

The CDR3 nucleotides read TGTGCCATCAGTGCTTATACAGGGACTAATTCACCCCTCCACTTT. It translates to CAISAYTGTNSPLHF. The V call is TRBV10-3, the J call TRBJ1-6, with D maybe TRBD1 (6 bases). This CDR3 is built from 15 residues. The germline CDR1 and CDR2 sequences are ENHRY and SYGVKD. V gave up 4 bases and J gave up 6 bases, with 13 bases separating them.

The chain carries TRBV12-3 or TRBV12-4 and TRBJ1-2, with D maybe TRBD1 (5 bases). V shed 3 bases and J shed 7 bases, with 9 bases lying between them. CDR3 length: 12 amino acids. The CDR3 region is CASSFRVGGYTF. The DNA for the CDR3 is TGTGCCAGCAGTTTCAGGGTGGGTGGCTACACCTTC.

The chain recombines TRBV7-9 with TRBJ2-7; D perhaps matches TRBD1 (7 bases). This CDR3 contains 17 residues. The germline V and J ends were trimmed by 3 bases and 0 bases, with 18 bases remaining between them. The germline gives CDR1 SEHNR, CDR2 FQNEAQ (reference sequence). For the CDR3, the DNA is TGTGCCAGCAGCTTCGACCCCAGGGGGGAAAGCTCCTACGAGCAGTACTTC. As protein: CASSFDPRGESSYEQYF.

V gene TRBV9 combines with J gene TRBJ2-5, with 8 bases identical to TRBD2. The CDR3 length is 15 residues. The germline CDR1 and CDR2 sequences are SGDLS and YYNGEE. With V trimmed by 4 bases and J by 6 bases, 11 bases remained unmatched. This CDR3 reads CASSSGGGLEKTQYF. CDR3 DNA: TGTGCCAGCAGCTCCGGGGGGGGCCTGGAGAAGACCCAGTACTTC.

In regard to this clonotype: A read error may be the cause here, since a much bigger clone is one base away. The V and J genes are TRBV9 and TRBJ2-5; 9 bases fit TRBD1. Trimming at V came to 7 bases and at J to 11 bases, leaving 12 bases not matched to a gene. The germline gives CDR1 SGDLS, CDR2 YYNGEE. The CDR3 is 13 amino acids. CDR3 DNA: TGTGCCAGCGGACAGGGGTTAGGGAATGAGCAGTACTTC. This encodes CASGQGLGNEQYF.

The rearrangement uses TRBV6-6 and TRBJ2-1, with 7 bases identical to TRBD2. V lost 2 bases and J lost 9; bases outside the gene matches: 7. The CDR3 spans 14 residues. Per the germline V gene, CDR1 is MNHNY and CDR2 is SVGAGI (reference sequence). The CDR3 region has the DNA TGTGCCAGCAGTTACCTTGAGTCGGGGGGTGAGCAGTTCTTC. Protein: CASSYLESGGEQFF.

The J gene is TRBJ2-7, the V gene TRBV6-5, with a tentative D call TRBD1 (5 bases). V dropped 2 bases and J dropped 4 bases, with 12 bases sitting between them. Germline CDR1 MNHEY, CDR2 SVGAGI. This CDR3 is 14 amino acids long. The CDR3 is CASSYISGSYEQYF. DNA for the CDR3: TGTGCCAGCAGTTACATTTCAGGGTCTTACGAGCAGTACTTC.

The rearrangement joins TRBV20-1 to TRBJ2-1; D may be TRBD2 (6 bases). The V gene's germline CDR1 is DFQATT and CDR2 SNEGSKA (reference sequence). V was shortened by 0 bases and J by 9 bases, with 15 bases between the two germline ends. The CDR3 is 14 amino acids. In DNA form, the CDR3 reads TGCAGTGCTAGAGACCTGGCTCTCGGGGGTGAGCAGTTCTTC. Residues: CSARDLALGGEQFF.

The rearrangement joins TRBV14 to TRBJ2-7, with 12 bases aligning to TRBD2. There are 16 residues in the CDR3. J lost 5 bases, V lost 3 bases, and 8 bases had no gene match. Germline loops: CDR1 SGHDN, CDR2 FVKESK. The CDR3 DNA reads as TGTGCCAGCAGCCATCCTCTAGCGGGGGGGATCCACGAGCAGTACTTC. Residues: CASSHPLAGGIHEQYF.

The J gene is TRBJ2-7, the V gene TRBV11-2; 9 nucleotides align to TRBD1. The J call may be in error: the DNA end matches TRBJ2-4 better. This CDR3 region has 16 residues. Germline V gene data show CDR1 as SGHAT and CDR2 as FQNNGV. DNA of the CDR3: TGTGCCAGCAGCCAGACAGGGGGTCTAGCCAAAAACATTCAGTACTTC. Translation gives CASSQTGGLAKNIQYF.